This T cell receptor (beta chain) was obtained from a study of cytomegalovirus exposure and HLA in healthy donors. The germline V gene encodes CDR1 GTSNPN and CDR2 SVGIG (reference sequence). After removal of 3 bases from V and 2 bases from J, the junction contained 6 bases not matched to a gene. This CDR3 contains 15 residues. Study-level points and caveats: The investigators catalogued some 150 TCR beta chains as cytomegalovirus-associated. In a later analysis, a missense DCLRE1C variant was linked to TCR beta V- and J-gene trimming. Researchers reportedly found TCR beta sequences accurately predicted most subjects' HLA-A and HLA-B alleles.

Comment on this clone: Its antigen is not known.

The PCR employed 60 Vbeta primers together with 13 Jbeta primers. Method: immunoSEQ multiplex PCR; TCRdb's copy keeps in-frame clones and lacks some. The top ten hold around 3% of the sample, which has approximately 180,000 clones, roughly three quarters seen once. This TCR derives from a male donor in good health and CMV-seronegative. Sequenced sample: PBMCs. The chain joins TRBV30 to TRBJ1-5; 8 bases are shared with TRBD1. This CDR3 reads CAWSPGQDRNQPQHF. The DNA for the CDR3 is TGTGCCTGGAGCCCGGGACAGGACCGCAATCAGCCCCAGCATTTT.